Listed below are T cell receptor beta chains from one sample, sequenced in a study of blood T cells in healthy people across ages. TCRdb fed the 5' RACE reads into MiXCR, producing one record per CDR3 protein. The table shows about 580,000 distinct CDR3 sequences, with roughly 48% occurring only once. The specimen sequenced was blood. These receptors were collected from a man older than 75 in good health. Both conserved end residues are part of each CDR3. The D gene is left open where the match is weak. Clone size is shown for a subset of rows, as once, few, many or a class of expanded clone.

clone_size	v_call	j_call	d_call	cdr3_aa	cdr3_nt
few	TRBV5-4	TRBJ2-1	NA	CASSSDQLEQFF	TGTGCCAGCAGTTCCGACCAGCTCGAGCAGTTCTTC
NA	TRBV7-3	TRBJ2-3	NA	CASSLSPTKDTQYF	TGTGCCAGCAGCTTATCCCCGACGAAAGATACGCAGTATTTT
many	TRBV12-3/TRBV12-4	TRBJ1-2	NA	CASTFRGGANYGYTF	TGTGCCAGCACCTTTAGGGGGGGGGCGAACTATGGCTACACCTTC
NA	TRBV15	TRBJ1-4	NA	CASREGGLEKLFF	TGTGCCTCGCGGGAGGGGGGTCTTGAAAAACTGTTTTTT
NA	TRBV9	TRBJ1-5	TRBD1	CASSADRAFQPQHF	TGTGCCAGCAGCGCCGACAGGGCGTTTCAGCCCCAGCATTTT
NA	TRBV25-1	TRBJ2-5	NA	CASSDVTQETQYF	TGTGCCAGCAGTGATGTCACCCAAGAGACCCAGTACTTC
few	TRBV27	TRBJ2-7	TRBD2	CASSLSRTSGIDEQYF	TGTGCCAGCAGTTTATCGAGAACTAGCGGGATTGACGAGCAGTACTTC
few	TRBV6-1	TRBJ2-7	TRBD2	CASSSLAGHSYEQYF	TGTGCCAGCAGTAGCCTAGCGGGGCACTCCTACGAGCAGTACTTC
NA	TRBV5-1	TRBJ2-3	TRBD1	CASSLGGQGPDTQYF	TGCGCCAGCAGCTTGGGGGGACAGGGACCAGATACGCAGTATTTT
NA	TRBV2	TRBJ1-6	NA	CASVEFYNSPLHF	TGTGCCAGCGTCGAATTCTATAATTCACCCCTCCACTTT
NA	TRBV20-1	TRBJ1-2	TRBD1	CSARVQGEEGYTF	TGCAGTGCTAGAGTTCAGGGGGAAGAGGGCTACACCTTC
NA	TRBV10-3	TRBJ2-3	TRBD2	CAISEQAGGTDTQYF	TGTGCCATCAGTGAACAGGCGGGGGGCACAGATACGCAGTATTTT
NA	TRBV7-2	TRBJ1-4	NA	CASSLLRGEKLFF	TGTGCCAGCAGCTTATTGCGGGGTGAAAAACTGTTTTTT
NA	TRBV6-2/TRBV6-3	TRBJ2-5	TRBD1	CASSFQLPDRGRETQYF	TGTGCCAGCAGTTTTCAACTACCAGACAGGGGGCGAGAGACCCAGTACTTC
NA	TRBV2	TRBJ2-2	NA	CARGLANTGELFF	TGTGCCAGGGGGCTGGCGAACACCGGGGAGCTGTTTTTT
few	TRBV29-1	TRBJ2-5	TRBD2	CSVEGSGTSGATQYF	TGCAGCGTTGAGGGCTCGGGGACTAGCGGGGCCACCCAGTACTTC
once	TRBV12-3/TRBV12-4	TRBJ2-2	TRBD1	CASSLRTGSGELFF	TGTGCCAGCAGTTTAAGGACAGGGAGCGGGGAGCTGTTTTTT
few	TRBV7-9	TRBJ2-3	NA	CASSFPRDGNTDTQYF	TGTGCCAGCAGCTTCCCCCGGGACGGTAACACAGATACGCAGTATTTT
NA	TRBV12-3/TRBV12-4	TRBJ2-1	TRBD2	CASTLRVAGYNEQFF	TGTGCCAGCACCCTCAGGGTAGCGGGCTACAATGAGCAGTTCTTC
few	TRBV29-1	TRBJ2-5	TRBD2	CSVEGLAGGGETQYF	TGCAGCGTTGAAGGCCTAGCGGGGGGAGGAGAGACCCAGTACTTC
few	TRBV6-2/TRBV6-3	TRBJ2-1	NA	CASSAGTRTSNEQFF	TGTGCCAGCAGTGCCGGGACAAGAACGTCCAATGAGCAGTTCTTC
NA	TRBV20-1	TRBJ2-1	NA	CSARNGSSYNEQFF	TGCAGTGCTAGGAACGGGAGTTCCTACAATGAGCAGTTCTTC
NA	TRBV19	TRBJ1-5	TRBD1	CASRPTGDNQPQHF	TGTGCCAGTAGACCGACAGGGGACAATCAGCCCCAGCATTTT
NA	TRBV29-1	TRBJ2-5	NA	CSVEDFVRTQYF	TGCAGCGTTGAAGATTTTGTCCGGACCCAGTACTTC
few	TRBV9	TRBJ2-6	NA	CASSVDLYSGANVLTF	TGTGCCAGCAGCGTAGATTTGTACTCTGGGGCCAACGTCCTGACTTTC
few	TRBV4-3	TRBJ2-7	NA	CASSQDYGGPYEQYF	TGCGCCAGCAGCCAAGATTACGGGGGACCCTACGAGCAGTACTTC
few	TRBV9	TRBJ2-3	NA	CASSVGRTEPEGDTQYF	TGTGCCAGCAGCGTAGGTCGGACAGAGCCTGAGGGAGATACGCAGTATTTT
once	TRBV5-1	TRBJ2-2	TRBD2	CAIRLAANTGELFF	TGCGCCATCCGACTAGCGGCAAACACCGGGGAGCTGTTTTTT
NA	TRBV7-8	TRBJ1-6	NA	CASSLLGPEPLHF	TGTGCCAGCAGCTTACTCGGCCCCGAGCCCCTCCACTTT
NA	TRBV7-2	TRBJ1-1	NA	CASRSDPRSTEAFF	TGTGCCAGCCGATCGGACCCTCGCAGCACTGAAGCTTTCTTT
few	TRBV4-2	TRBJ1-1	NA	CASSQDRRDTNTEAFF	TGTGCCAGCAGCCAAGATCGGCGGGACACGAACACTGAAGCTTTCTTT
NA	TRBV7-6	TRBJ1-2	TRBD1	CASSSGGGQRGYTF	TGTGCCAGCAGCTCGGGAGGGGGACAGCGTGGCTACACCTTC
few	TRBV4-1	TRBJ1-1	NA	CASSQDLRGQTGLNTEAFF	TGCGCCAGCAGCCAAGATTTGCGGGGGCAGACAGGCCTGAACACTGAAGCTTTCTTT
NA	TRBV7-2	TRBJ2-3	NA	CASSLALTGLGTDTQYF	TGTGCCAGCAGCTTAGCGCTGACGGGTCTAGGCACAGATACGCAGTATTTT
NA	TRBV7-2	TRBJ1-4	TRBD1	CASSSTGVPNEKLFF	TGTGCCAGCAGCTCTACAGGGGTACCTAATGAAAAACTGTTTTTT
once	TRBV29-1	TRBJ2-7	NA	CSVVGDSSYEQYF	TGCAGCGTTGTGGGGGATTCCTCCTACGAGCAGTACTTC
NA	TRBV5-1	TRBJ1-5	NA	CASSSGTGFNQPQHF	TGCGCCAGCAGCTCCGGGACTGGATTCAATCAGCCCCAGCATTTT
many	TRBV6-6	TRBJ1-6	NA	CASSSSGRPPVSPLHF	TGTGCCAGCAGTTCATCCGGGAGACCGCCGGTTTCACCCCTCCACTTT
NA	TRBV15	TRBJ2-7	NA	CATSRGFGDKLYEQYF	TGTGCCACCAGCAGAGGCTTTGGGGACAAACTCTACGAGCAGTACTTC
NA	TRBV20-1	TRBJ2-5	NA	CSATHYTLRETQYF	TGCAGTGCAACGCACTACACACTCAGGGAGACCCAGTACTTC
NA	TRBV20-1	TRBJ1-5	NA	CSARMGGNQPQHF	TGCAGTGCTAGAATGGGGGGAAATCAGCCCCAGCATTTT
NA	TRBV20-1	TRBJ1-2	NA	CSATGRGRFRYTF	TGCAGTGCAACAGGACGGGGAAGGTTTCGCTACACCTTC
many	TRBV6-5	TRBJ2-3	NA	CASRSILTRSTDTQYF	TGTGCCAGCAGATCGATACTAACCCGGAGCACAGATACGCAGTATTTT
NA	TRBV6-6	TRBJ2-1	TRBD1	CASSYSRQGKDNEQFF	TGTGCCAGCAGTTACTCACGACAGGGCAAAGACAATGAGCAGTTCTTC
NA	TRBV7-2	TRBJ2-4	NA	CASSVVVKSIQYF	TGTGCCAGCAGCGTTGTGGTCAAAAGCATTCAGTACTTC
NA	TRBV29-1	TRBJ1-1	NA	CSADGQNDGAFF	TGCAGCGCCGATGGACAGAACGACGGAGCTTTCTTT
many	TRBV6-5	TRBJ2-5	TRBD1	CASKYDRGGNEQYF	TGTGCCAGCAAATACGACAGGGGTGGGAATGAGCAGTACTTC
NA	TRBV20-1	TRBJ2-7	NA	CSARGQGYSYEQYF	TGCAGTGCTAGAGGCCAGGGTTACTCCTACGAGCAGTACTTC
few	TRBV7-2	TRBJ2-1	NA	CASGGHRFGDEQFF	TGTGCCAGCGGGGGACATCGCTTTGGGGATGAGCAGTTCTTC